This TCR beta chain appears in the sequencing data of a study of technical replicates of blood from a handful of donors. This clone was seen once. TCRdb's copy holds only in-frame clones and misses some; the assay was immunoSEQ multiplex PCR. The top ten hold roughly an eighth of the sample, which has approximately 8,000 clones, 85% to 90% seen once. Unmatched junction bases numbered 5, after V lost 0 bases and J lost 6 bases. The CDR3 sequence is 15 residues long. The V gene's germline CDR1 is SGDLS and CDR2 YYNGEE. This chain uses TRBV9 with TRBJ2-2; 7 bases are shared with TRBD2. This clonotype was sampled from a human donor in good health. The sequencing sample was made of PBMCs. The CDR3 is CASSVEVAGAGELFF. The CDR3 bases are TGTGCCAGCAGCGTAGAGGTGGCGGGGGCCGGGGAGCTGTTTTTT.